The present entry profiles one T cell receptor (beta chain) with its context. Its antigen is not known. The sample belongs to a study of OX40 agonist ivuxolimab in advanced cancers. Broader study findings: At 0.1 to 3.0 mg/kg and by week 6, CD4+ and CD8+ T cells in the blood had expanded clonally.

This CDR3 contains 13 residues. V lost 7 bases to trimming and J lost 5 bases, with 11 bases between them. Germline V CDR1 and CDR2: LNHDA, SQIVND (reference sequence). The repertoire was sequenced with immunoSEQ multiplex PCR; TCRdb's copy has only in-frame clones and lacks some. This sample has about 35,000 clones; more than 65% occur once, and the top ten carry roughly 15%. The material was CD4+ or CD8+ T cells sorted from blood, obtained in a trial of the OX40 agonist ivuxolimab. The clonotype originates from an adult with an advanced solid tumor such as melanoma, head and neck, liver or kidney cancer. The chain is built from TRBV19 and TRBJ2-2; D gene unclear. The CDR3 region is CASNGLWTGELFF. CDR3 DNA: TGTGCCAGTAACGGGCTGTGGACCGGGGAGCTGTTTTTT.